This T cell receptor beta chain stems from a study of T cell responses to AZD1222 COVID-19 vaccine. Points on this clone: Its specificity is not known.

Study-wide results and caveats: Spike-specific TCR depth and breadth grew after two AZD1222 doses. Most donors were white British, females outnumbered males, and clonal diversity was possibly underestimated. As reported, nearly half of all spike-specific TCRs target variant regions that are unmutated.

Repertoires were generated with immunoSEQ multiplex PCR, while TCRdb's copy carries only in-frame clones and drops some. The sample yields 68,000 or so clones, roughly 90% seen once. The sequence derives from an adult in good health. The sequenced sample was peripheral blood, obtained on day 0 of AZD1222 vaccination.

The CDR3 sequence: CASSQVPAGGPEQYF. CDR3 sequence (DNA): TGTGCCAGCAGCCAAGTCCCAGCGGGAGGCCCCGAGCAGTACTTC. The chain joins TRBV4-2 to TRBJ2-7; TRBD2 matches 9 bases. V dropped 1 base and J dropped 6; count of bases not matched to a gene: 7. The CDR3 is 15 residues long. Germline lookup yields CDR1 LGHNA and CDR2 YNFKEQ.